The clone carrying this TCR beta chain was counted a few times. The antigen is not known. Trimming removed 5 bases from V and 3 bases from J, with 16 bases in between. This CDR3 spans 15 amino acids. Germline V gene lookup returns CDR1 SGHNT and CDR2 YENEEA. Clones were sequenced by immunoSEQ multiplex PCR, and TCRdb holds only the in-frame ones, with some missing. Found here are around 170,000 clones, 75% to 95% of them singletons; the top ten hold around 4%. This sample stems from a study of T cell responses to AZD1222 COVID-19 vaccine. Study-wide results and limits: The donor group comprised mostly white British people and more females; the analysis possibly underestimated clonal diversity.

The source is an adult in good health. This chain uses TRBV11-3 with TRBJ1-1, with a weak D call TRBD1 (6 bases). The source material was peripheral blood, sampled on day 0 of AZD1222 vaccination. CDR3 bases: TGTGCCAGCAGCAAGCCGAGGGGGACCCACACTGAAGCTTTCTTT. Translating gives CASSKPRGTHTEAFF.